This T cell receptor beta chain was recovered during a study of cytomegalovirus exposure and HLA in healthy donors. The PCR used 60 Vbeta and 13 Jbeta primers. Clones were sequenced by immunoSEQ multiplex PCR, and TCRdb holds only the in-frame ones, with some missing. The sample lists about 130,000 clones, about 9.2% seen once, with 5.5% to 8% in the top ten. Germline assignment: CDR1 MNHEY and CDR2 SVGAGI. There are 16 residues in the CDR3. Losses at the gene ends were 4 bases for V and 4 bases for J; bases not matched to a gene: 11. The receptor comes from a woman in her forties in good health and CMV-seropositive. The chain joins TRBV6-5 to TRBJ1-2, with TRBD1 matching 8 bases. The sample taken for sequencing was PBMCs. The CDR3 loop reads CASSSLQQGVGYGYTF. The CDR3, as DNA: TGTGCCAGCAGTTCGTTACAACAGGGGGTGGGCTATGGCTACACCTTC.